Sequencing of this T cell receptor (beta chain) was carried out in a study of STAT3 mutations in large granular lymphocyte leukemia (dated by TCRdb to the late 2010s). For the study in its entirety: In roughly half of the longitudinally sequenced T-LGLL patients, canonical activating STAT3 mutations were detected. More than half of T-LGLL patients received one or more immunosuppressive therapy regimens, with hematologic response in less than 50% of those treated. Patients with T-cell large granular lymphocyte leukemia underwent serial deep sequencing of TCRbeta CDR3 and STAT3 to reconstruct clonal hierarchy and dynamics. From an initial cohort of roughly 190 LGL patients, under 20 representative T-LGLL cases were chosen for longitudinal sequencing of TCRbeta and STAT3. As controls, the study also included longitudinal sequencing of a couple of patients with natural killer LGL leukemia. For each patient, sequencing was performed at an average of about 4 time points, with a range of 2 to 8 samplings.

A word on this clone: What antigen it recognizes has not been identified. Base-call qualities are not available, and no considerably larger clone is one nucleotide away.

V and J are trimmed by 4 bases and 4 bases, and the gene matches miss 5 bases of the junction. As encoded in the germline V gene (reference sequence), CDR1 is MNHEY while CDR2 is SMNVEV. The CDR3 holds 15 amino acids from the cysteine to the phenylalanine. Left in the record is the CDR3 DNA by itself, 45 bases read in frame from the first base. TCRbeta libraries were sequenced on an Illumina MiSeq, averaging around 40,000 productive templates per sample. TCRbeta CDR3 libraries were generated with the immunoSEQ assay using multiplex PCR amplification. The authors' analysis ran thus. Following a previously defined approach, repertoire diversity was calculated, and values close to 0 point to extremely monoclonal samples. The immuneACCESS repertoire file appears here via TCRdb, limited to in-frame rearrangements. These files lack a portion of the clones; in checked studies, under half of the deficit traces to unresolved V genes, and the cause of the others is not known. The DNA gave D and trimming, while V, J and clone size come from that table. This sample has approximately 8,200 clones in its table, and roughly nine tenths of those were observed once. The ten biggest clones cover more than 80% of the sample.

Broader findings and caveats from the paper: The linking of therapy response to changes in TCR clonal burden was complicated by variable intervals between samplings and differing treatment regimens. In several patients, dominant TCR clone burden exceeded STAT3 mutant burden, suggesting STAT3 mutation arose secondarily within a pre-expanded clone. In 6 of 18 patients, TCR clonotype switching occurred after therapy, and every newly emerging clone was STAT3 wild type. Every T-LGLL patient showed at least one immunodominant TCRbeta clonotype, and about half showed multiple immunodominant subclonotypes. Because no samples were available when a clone first appeared, clonal expansion had to be inferred from samplings taken at other points. Because codominant clonotypes persisted in some patients, a small but highly pathogenic clone may have been missed.

DNA was extracted from blood mononuclear cells, with the same DNA used for both TCR and STAT3 sequencing. The receptor's source is a man aged 80 or over with T-cell large granular lymphocyte leukemia. Some clones in this sample may be carry-over from other donors' samples. The age is the age at diagnosis. The source material was peripheral blood mononuclear cells. This chain is built from TRBV27 and TRBJ1-2, with 11 central nucleotides matching TRBD1. The nucleotides are TGTGCCAGCAGTTCCCCGGGACAGGGGGGCTATGGCTACACCTTC. The encoded protein is CASSSPGQGGYGYTF.